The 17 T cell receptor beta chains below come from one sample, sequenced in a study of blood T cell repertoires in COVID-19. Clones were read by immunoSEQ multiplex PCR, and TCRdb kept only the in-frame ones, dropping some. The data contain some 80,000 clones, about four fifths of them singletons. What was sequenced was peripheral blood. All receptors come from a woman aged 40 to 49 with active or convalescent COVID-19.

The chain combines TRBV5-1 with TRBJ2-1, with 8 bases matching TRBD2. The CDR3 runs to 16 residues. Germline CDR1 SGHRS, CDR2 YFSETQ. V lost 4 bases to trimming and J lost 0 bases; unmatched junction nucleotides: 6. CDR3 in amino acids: CASSPGSGSSYNEQFF. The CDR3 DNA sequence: TGCGCCAGCAGCCCGGGGAGCGGGAGCTCCTACAATGAGCAGTTCTTC.

The CDR3 bases are TGTGCCAGCAGCTTAGCCGGACAGGCCGGCAATCAGCCCCAGCATTTT. It encodes CASSLAGQAGNQPQHF. This chain connects TRBV7-2 to TRBJ1-5; 7 positions match TRBD1. J was trimmed by 2 bases and V by 0 bases; bases with no gene match: 4. The CDR3 is made up of 16 amino acids. Germline CDR1 and CDR2: SGHTA and FQGNSA.

The CDR3 is CATRSGLGDNEQFF. The CDR3 nucleotides read TGTGCCACCAGATCGGGACTAGGCGACAATGAGCAGTTCTTC. The rearrangement links TRBV24-1 to TRBJ2-1; 8 nucleotides agree with TRBD2. This CDR3 is 14 amino acids long. The V segment lost 7 bases and the J segment 5 bases; nucleotides outside the gene matches: 6. CDR1 is KGHDR and CDR2 is SFDVKD in the germline V gene.

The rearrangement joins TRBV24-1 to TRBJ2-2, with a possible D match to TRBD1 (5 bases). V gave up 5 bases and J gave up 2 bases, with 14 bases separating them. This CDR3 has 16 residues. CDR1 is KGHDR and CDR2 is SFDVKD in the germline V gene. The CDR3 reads CATSVPAGPNTGELFF. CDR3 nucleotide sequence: TGTGCCACCAGTGTGCCGGCAGGGCCTAACACCGGGGAGCTGTTTTTT.

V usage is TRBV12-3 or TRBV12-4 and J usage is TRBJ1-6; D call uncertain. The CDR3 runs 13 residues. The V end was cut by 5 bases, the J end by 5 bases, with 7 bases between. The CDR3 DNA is TGTGCCAGCAGTCGTACTCATAATTCACCCCTCCACTTT. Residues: CASSRTHNSPLHF.

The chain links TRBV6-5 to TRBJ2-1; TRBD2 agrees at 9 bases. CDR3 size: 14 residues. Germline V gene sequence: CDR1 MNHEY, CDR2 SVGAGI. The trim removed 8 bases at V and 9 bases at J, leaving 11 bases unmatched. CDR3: CASRSMTSGSEQFF. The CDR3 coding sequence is TGTGCCAGCCGCTCAATGACTAGCGGCAGTGAGCAGTTCTTC.

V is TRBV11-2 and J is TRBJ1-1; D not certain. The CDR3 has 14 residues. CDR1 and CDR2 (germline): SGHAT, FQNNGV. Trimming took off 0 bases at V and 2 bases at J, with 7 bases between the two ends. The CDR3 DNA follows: TGTGCCAGCAGCTTAGACGTGTTAAACACTGAAGCTTTCTTT. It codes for CASSLDVLNTEAFF.

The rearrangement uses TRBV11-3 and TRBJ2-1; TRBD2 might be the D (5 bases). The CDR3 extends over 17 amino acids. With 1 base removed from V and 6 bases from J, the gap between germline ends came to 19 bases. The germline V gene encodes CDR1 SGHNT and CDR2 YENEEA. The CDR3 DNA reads TGTGCCAGCAGCTTAGTCGCCATTACCGGGATCTCCAATGAGCAGTTCTTC. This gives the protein CASSLVAITGISNEQFF.

CDR3 amino acids: CASSLFRGNSGANVLTF. The DNA of the CDR3 is TGTGCCAGCAGCTTGTTCAGGGGTAATTCTGGGGCCAACGTCCTGACTTTC. The V gene is TRBV5-4, the J gene TRBJ2-6; weak D call: TRBD1 (6 bases). Germline V CDR1 and CDR2: SGHNT, YYREEE (reference sequence). The CDR3 has 17 amino acids. V lost 1 base and J 1 base, leaving 12 bases between the germline ends.

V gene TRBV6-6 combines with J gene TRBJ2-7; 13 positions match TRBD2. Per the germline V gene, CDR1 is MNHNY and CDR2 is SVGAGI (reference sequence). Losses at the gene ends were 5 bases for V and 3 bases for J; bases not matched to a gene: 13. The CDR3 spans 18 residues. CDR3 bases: TGTGCCAGCAGTCGATTGACTAGCGGGAGGCCTCTGGGCTACGAGCAGTACTTC. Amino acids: CASSRLTSGRPLGYEQYF.

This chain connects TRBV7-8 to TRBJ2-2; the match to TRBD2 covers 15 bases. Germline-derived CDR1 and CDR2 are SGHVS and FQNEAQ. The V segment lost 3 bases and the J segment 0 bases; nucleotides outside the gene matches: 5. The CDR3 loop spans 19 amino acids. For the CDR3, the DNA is TGTGCCAGCAGCTTCGGGACTAGCGGGGGGCCCGCGAACACCGGGGAGCTGTTTTTT. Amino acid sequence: CASSFGTSGGPANTGELFF.

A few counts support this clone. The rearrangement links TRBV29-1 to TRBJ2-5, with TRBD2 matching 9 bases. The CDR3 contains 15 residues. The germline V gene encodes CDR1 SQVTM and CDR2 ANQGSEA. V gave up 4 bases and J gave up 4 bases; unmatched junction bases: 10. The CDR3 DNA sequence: TGCAGCGTTGGGAGATTAGCGGGAGTTGGAGAGACCCAGTACTTC. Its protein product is CSVGRLAGVGETQYF.

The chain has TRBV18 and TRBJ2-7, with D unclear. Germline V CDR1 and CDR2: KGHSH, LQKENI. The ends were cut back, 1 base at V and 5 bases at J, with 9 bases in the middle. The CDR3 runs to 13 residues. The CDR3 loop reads CASSPQTAHEQYF. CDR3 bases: TGTGCCAGCTCACCACAAACAGCCCACGAGCAGTACTTC. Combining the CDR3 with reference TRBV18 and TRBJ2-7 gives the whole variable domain NAGVMQNPRHLVRRRGQEARLRCSPMKGHSHVYWYRQLPEEGLKFMVYLQKENIIDESGMPKERFSAEFPKEGPSILRIQQVVRGDSAAYFCASSPQTAHEQYFGPGTRLTVT.

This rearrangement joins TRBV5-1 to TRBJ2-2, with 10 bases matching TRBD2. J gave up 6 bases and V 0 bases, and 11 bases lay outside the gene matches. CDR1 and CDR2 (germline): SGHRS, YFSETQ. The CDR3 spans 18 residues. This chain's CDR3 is CASSLAEVRLAGAGELFF. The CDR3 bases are TGCGCCAGCAGCTTGGCCGAGGTTAGGCTAGCGGGAGCCGGGGAGCTGTTTTTT.

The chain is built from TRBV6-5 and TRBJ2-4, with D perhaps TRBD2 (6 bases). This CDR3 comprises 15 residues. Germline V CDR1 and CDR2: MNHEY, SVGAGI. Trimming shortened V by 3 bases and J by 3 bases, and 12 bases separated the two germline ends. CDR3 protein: CASSYSAGSKNIQYF. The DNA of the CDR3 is TGTGCCAGCAGTTATTCCGCGGGAAGCAAAAACATTCAGTACTTC.

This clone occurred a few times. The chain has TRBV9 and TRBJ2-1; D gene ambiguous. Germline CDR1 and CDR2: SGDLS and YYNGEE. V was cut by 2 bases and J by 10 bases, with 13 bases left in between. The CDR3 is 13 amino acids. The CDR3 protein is CASSVEPLGEQFF. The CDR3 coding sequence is TGTGCCAGCAGCGTTGAGCCTCTAGGCGAGCAGTTCTTC.

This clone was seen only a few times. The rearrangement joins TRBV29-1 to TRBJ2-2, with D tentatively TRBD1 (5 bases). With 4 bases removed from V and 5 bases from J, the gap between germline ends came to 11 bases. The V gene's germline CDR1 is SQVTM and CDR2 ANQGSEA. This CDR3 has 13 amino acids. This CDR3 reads CSVGQTSTGELFF. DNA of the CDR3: TGCAGCGTTGGACAGACATCTACCGGGGAGCTGTTTTTT.